This T cell receptor beta chain came from a study of T cell repertoires in cytomegalovirus infection. Turning to the study itself: Public TCR beta signatures marked donors with CMV infection and the matching HLA.

TCRdb passed the reads through MiXCR, listing each CDR3 protein once. This sample has approximately 190,000 distinct CDR3 sequences, with roughly 9% found just once. This clonotype was picked up many times. V lost 3 bases, J lost 11 bases, and 17 bases lay in between. The length of the CDR3 is 14 residues. CDR1 and CDR2 (germline): SGHTA, FQGTGA. The sample was PBMCs. The V gene is TRBV7-3, the J gene TRBJ1-5; D is perhaps TRBD1 (6 bases). The TCR sequence derives from a human donor in good health (CMV status not recorded). Some clones in this sample may be carry-over from other donors' samples. CDR3 loop: CASSLRDNPRTQHF. CDR3 bases: TGTGCCAGCAGCTTGAGGGACAACCCCAGGACCCAGCATTTT. Complete variable domain (other parts from reference TRBV7-3 and TRBJ1-5): GAGVSQTPSNKVTEKGKYVELRCDPISGHTALYWYRQSLGQGPEFLIYFQGTGAADDSGLPNDRFFAVRPEGSVSTLKIQRTERGDSAVYLCASSLRDNPRTQHFGDGTRLSIL.